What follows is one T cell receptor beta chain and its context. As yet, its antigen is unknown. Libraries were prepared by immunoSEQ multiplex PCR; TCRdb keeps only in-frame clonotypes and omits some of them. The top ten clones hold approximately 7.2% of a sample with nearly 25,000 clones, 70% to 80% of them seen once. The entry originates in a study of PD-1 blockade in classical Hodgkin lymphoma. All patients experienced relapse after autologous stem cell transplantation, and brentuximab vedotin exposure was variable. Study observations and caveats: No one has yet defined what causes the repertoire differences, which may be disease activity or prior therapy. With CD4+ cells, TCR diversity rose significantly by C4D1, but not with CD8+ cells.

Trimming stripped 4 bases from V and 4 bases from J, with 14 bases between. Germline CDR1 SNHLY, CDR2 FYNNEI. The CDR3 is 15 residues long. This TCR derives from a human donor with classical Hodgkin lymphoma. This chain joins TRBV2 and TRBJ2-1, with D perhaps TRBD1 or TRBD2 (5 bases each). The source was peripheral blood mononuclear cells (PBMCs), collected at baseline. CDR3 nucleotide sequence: TGTGCCAGCAGTGCTCAGGGCGGGCTTTACAATGAGCAGTTCTTC. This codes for CASSAQGGLYNEQFF.